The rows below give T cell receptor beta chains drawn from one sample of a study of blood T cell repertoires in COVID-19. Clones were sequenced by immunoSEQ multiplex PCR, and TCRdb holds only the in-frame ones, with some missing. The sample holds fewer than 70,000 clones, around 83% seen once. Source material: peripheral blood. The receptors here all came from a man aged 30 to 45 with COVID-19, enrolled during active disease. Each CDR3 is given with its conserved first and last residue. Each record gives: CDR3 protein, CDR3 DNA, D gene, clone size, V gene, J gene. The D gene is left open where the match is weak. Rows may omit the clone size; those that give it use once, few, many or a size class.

CDR3 protein: CASSLIKDRSGISPLHF; CDR3 DNA: TGTGCCAGCAGTTTGATTAAAGACAGGTCTGGTATTTCACCCCTCCACTTT; D gene: .; clone size: many; V gene: TRBV28; J gene: TRBJ1-6
CDR3 protein: CASSFGVEGTEAFF; CDR3 DNA: TGTGCCAGCAGCTTCGGGGTTGAAGGCACTGAAGCTTTCTTT; D gene: .; clone size: .; V gene: TRBV7-9; J gene: TRBJ1-1
CDR3 protein: CASSRIGLAGGVTYNEQFF; CDR3 DNA: TGTGCCAGTAGTAGGATCGGACTAGCGGGAGGAGTAACCTACAATGAGCAGTTCTTC; D gene: TRBD2; clone size: .; V gene: TRBV19; J gene: TRBJ2-1
CDR3 protein: CASSPLEVSTDTQYF; CDR3 DNA: TGTGCCAGCTCACCTCTAGAAGTTAGCACAGATACGCAGTATTTT; D gene: .; clone size: .; V gene: TRBV18; J gene: TRBJ2-3
CDR3 protein: CASSYFGSYYEQYF; CDR3 DNA: TGTGCCAGCAGTTACTTCGGGAGCTACTACGAGCAGTACTTC; D gene: .; clone size: .; V gene: TRBV6-2/TRBV6-3; J gene: TRBJ2-7
CDR3 protein: CASSLGGQGARGANVLTF; CDR3 DNA: TGCGCCAGCAGCCTAGGAGGACAGGGGGCGCGTGGGGCCAACGTCCTGACTTTC; D gene: TRBD1; clone size: .; V gene: TRBV4-3; J gene: TRBJ2-6
CDR3 protein: CASSQRNTGELFF; CDR3 DNA: TGTGCCAGCAGCCAACGGAACACCGGGGAGCTGTTTTTT; D gene: .; clone size: .; V gene: TRBV14; J gene: TRBJ2-2
CDR3 protein: CASSTRETGLEKLFF; CDR3 DNA: TGTGCCAGCAGCACGAGGGAGACCGGCCTTGAAAAACTGTTTTTT; D gene: .; clone size: .; V gene: TRBV9; J gene: TRBJ1-4
CDR3 protein: CASSSSGHMNTEAFF; CDR3 DNA: TGTGCCAGCAGTTCATCGGGACATATGAACACTGAAGCTTTCTTT; D gene: .; clone size: few; V gene: TRBV28; J gene: TRBJ1-1
CDR3 protein: CASSYPPAGDRSNQPQHF; CDR3 DNA: TGTGCCAGCAGTTACCCCCCTGCCGGGGACAGGAGCAATCAGCCCCAGCATTTT; D gene: TRBD1; clone size: .; V gene: TRBV6-7; J gene: TRBJ1-5
CDR3 protein: CAISEGGSSYNEQFF; CDR3 DNA: TGTGCCATCAGTGAGGGGGGCAGCTCCTACAATGAGCAGTTCTTC; D gene: .; clone size: once; V gene: TRBV10-3; J gene: TRBJ2-1
CDR3 protein: CASSQEFSNQPQHF; CDR3 DNA: TGTGCCAGTAGCCAGGAATTTAGCAATCAGCCCCAGCATTTT; D gene: .; clone size: once; V gene: TRBV19; J gene: TRBJ1-5
CDR3 protein: CASRGSGQGYYEQYF; CDR3 DNA: TGCGCCAGCAGAGGTTCCGGGCAGGGGTACTACGAGCAGTACTTC; D gene: .; clone size: .; V gene: TRBV5-1; J gene: TRBJ2-7
CDR3 protein: CASSQSGSRYEQYF; CDR3 DNA: TGTGCCAGCAGCCAGTCGGGTAGCCGCTACGAGCAGTACTTC; D gene: .; clone size: .; V gene: TRBV6-2/TRBV6-3; J gene: TRBJ2-7
CDR3 protein: CASSLSGTGGETQYF; CDR3 DNA: TGTGCCAGCAGCCTTTCCGGGACAGGGGGCGAGACCCAGTACTTC; D gene: TRBD1; clone size: .; V gene: TRBV7-2; J gene: TRBJ2-5
CDR3 protein: CASSDSFYEQYF; CDR3 DNA: TGTGCCAGTTCGGACAGCTTTTACGAGCAGTACTTC; D gene: .; clone size: .; V gene: TRBV6-1; J gene: TRBJ2-7
CDR3 protein: CASRPDTGANTGELFF; CDR3 DNA: TGTGCCAGCAGACCAGATACAGGGGCGAACACCGGGGAGCTGTTTTTT; D gene: TRBD1; clone size: .; V gene: TRBV14; J gene: TRBJ2-2
CDR3 protein: CASRGDRGLSNQPQHF; CDR3 DNA: TGTGCCAGTAGAGGCGACAGGGGGCTAAGCAATCAGCCCCAGCATTTT; D gene: TRBD1; clone size: .; V gene: TRBV19; J gene: TRBJ1-5
CDR3 protein: CASSGISEGYEQYF; CDR3 DNA: TGTGCCAGCAGTGGAATCTCGGAGGGCTACGAGCAGTACTTC; D gene: .; clone size: once; V gene: TRBV2; J gene: TRBJ2-7
CDR3 protein: CASSQQEYTEAFF; CDR3 DNA: TGTGCCAGCAGCCAACAGGAGTACACTGAAGCTTTCTTT; D gene: .; clone size: .; V gene: TRBV11-2; J gene: TRBJ1-1
CDR3 protein: CASMMRSGTSYEQYF; CDR3 DNA: TGTGCCAGCATGATGCGGAGCGGGACCTCCTACGAGCAGTACTTC; D gene: .; clone size: .; V gene: TRBV21-1; J gene: TRBJ2-7
CDR3 protein: CASSAEDSPYEQYF; CDR3 DNA: TGCGCCAGCAGCGCGGAGGACAGTCCCTACGAGCAGTACTTC; D gene: .; clone size: once; V gene: TRBV5-1; J gene: TRBJ2-7
CDR3 protein: CASSFRETQYF; CDR3 DNA: TGTGCCAGCAGTTTTCGAGAGACCCAGTACTTC; D gene: .; clone size: .; V gene: TRBV12-3/TRBV12-4; J gene: TRBJ2-5
CDR3 protein: CASSFGTGEYNEQFF; CDR3 DNA: TGTGCCAGCAGTTTCGGGACAGGGGAGTACAATGAGCAGTTCTTC; D gene: TRBD1; clone size: .; V gene: TRBV6-2/TRBV6-3; J gene: TRBJ2-1
CDR3 protein: CASSSTRTSYNEQFF; CDR3 DNA: TGTGCCAGCAGCTCCACGCGAACCTCCTACAATGAGCAGTTCTTC; D gene: .; clone size: .; V gene: TRBV11-2; J gene: TRBJ2-1
CDR3 protein: CAWRPGINNEQFF; CDR3 DNA: TGTGCCTGGAGACCCGGGATCAACAATGAGCAGTTCTTC; D gene: .; clone size: .; V gene: TRBV30; J gene: TRBJ2-1
CDR3 protein: CASSTLAPVSSYNEQFF; CDR3 DNA: TGTGCCAGCAGCACACTAGCGCCCGTATCGTCCTACAATGAGCAGTTCTTC; D gene: TRBD2; clone size: .; V gene: TRBV5-4; J gene: TRBJ2-1
CDR3 protein: CASSRDKLYEQYF; CDR3 DNA: TGTGCCAGCAGCCGAGACAAATTATACGAGCAGTACTTC; D gene: .; clone size: .; V gene: TRBV5-4; J gene: TRBJ2-7
CDR3 protein: CASGEGRGNSYEQYF; CDR3 DNA: TGTGCCAGTGGGGAGGGGCGGGGGAATTCCTACGAGCAGTACTTC; D gene: TRBD2; clone size: .; V gene: TRBV7-2; J gene: TRBJ2-7
CDR3 protein: CASSGVQSGANVLTF; CDR3 DNA: TGTGCCAGCAGCGGGGTTCAATCTGGGGCCAACGTCCTGACTTTC; D gene: .; clone size: .; V gene: TRBV2; J gene: TRBJ2-6
CDR3 protein: CASSAGDRGLGETQYF; CDR3 DNA: TGCGCCAGCAGCGCAGGGGACAGGGGGCTTGGAGAGACCCAGTACTTC; D gene: TRBD1; clone size: .; V gene: TRBV5-1; J gene: TRBJ2-5
CDR3 protein: CASNLGAEYNEQFF; CDR3 DNA: TGCGCCAGTAACCTGGGGGCGGAGTACAATGAGCAGTTCTTC; D gene: .; clone size: .; V gene: TRBV5-1; J gene: TRBJ2-1
CDR3 protein: CSASFRVDGYTF; CDR3 DNA: TGCAGTGCTAGTTTCAGGGTAGATGGCTACACCTTC; D gene: .; clone size: .; V gene: TRBV20-1; J gene: TRBJ1-2
CDR3 protein: CASSLTSGKDEQFF; CDR3 DNA: TGTGCCAGCAGCCTGACTAGCGGGAAGGATGAGCAGTTCTTC; D gene: TRBD2; clone size: .; V gene: TRBV6-6; J gene: TRBJ2-1
CDR3 protein: CASSLTLGTEKYF; CDR3 DNA: TGTGCCAGCAGTTTAACCCTAGGGACAGAGAAGTACTTC; D gene: TRBD1; clone size: once; V gene: TRBV27; J gene: TRBJ2-5
CDR3 protein: CASSSRDRNTEAFF; CDR3 DNA: TGTGCCAGCAGCTCCCGGGACAGGAACACTGAAGCTTTCTTT; D gene: TRBD1; clone size: few; V gene: TRBV7-2; J gene: TRBJ1-1
CDR3 protein: CASSPPTVNYGYTF; CDR3 DNA: TGTGCCAGCAGCCCACCGACTGTGAACTATGGCTACACCTTC; D gene: .; clone size: .; V gene: TRBV3-1/TRBV3-2; J gene: TRBJ1-2
CDR3 protein: CAIRRNSGFTDTQYF; CDR3 DNA: TGTGCCATCAGGAGGAATAGCGGGTTCACAGATACGCAGTATTTT; D gene: TRBD2; clone size: few; V gene: TRBV10-3; J gene: TRBJ2-3
CDR3 protein: CASKYISGNTIYF; CDR3 DNA: TGTGCCAGTAAATATATCTCTGGAAACACCATATATTTT; D gene: .; clone size: few; V gene: TRBV19; J gene: TRBJ1-3
CDR3 protein: CASSQVGAILYEQYF; CDR3 DNA: TGCGCCAGCAGCCAAGTGGGGGCGATCCTGTACGAGCAGTACTTC; D gene: .; clone size: few; V gene: TRBV4-1; J gene: TRBJ2-7
CDR3 protein: CASVSYNEQFF; CDR3 DNA: TGTGCCAGCGTGAGTTACAATGAGCAGTTCTTC; D gene: .; clone size: .; V gene: TRBV7-9; J gene: TRBJ2-1
CDR3 protein: CASRLGRGREKLFF; CDR3 DNA: TGTGCCAGCAGGTTGGGCAGGGGCCGTGAAAAACTGTTTTTT; D gene: .; clone size: .; V gene: TRBV7-2; J gene: TRBJ1-4
CDR3 protein: CASTRDREATNEKLFF; CDR3 DNA: TGTGCCAGCACGCGGGACAGGGAGGCAACTAATGAAAAACTGTTTTTT; D gene: TRBD1; clone size: .; V gene: TRBV5-5; J gene: TRBJ1-4
CDR3 protein: CASTLARGTEAFF; CDR3 DNA: TGTGCCAGCACGCTGGCAAGGGGGACTGAAGCTTTCTTT; D gene: .; clone size: .; V gene: TRBV6-5; J gene: TRBJ1-1
CDR3 protein: CASRERDVGETGELFF; CDR3 DNA: TGTGCCAGCAGAGAACGGGATGTCGGGGAGACCGGGGAGCTGTTTTTT; D gene: .; clone size: .; V gene: TRBV6-1; J gene: TRBJ2-2
CDR3 protein: CASSYSQVGAYEQYF; CDR3 DNA: TGTGCCAGCAGTTACTCCCAGGTCGGGGCCTACGAGCAGTACTTC; D gene: .; clone size: .; V gene: TRBV6-5; J gene: TRBJ2-7
CDR3 protein: CASSLGTGLAWDEQYF; CDR3 DNA: TGTGCCAGCAGCTTAGGAACCGGACTAGCGTGGGACGAGCAGTACTTC; D gene: TRBD2; clone size: .; V gene: TRBV7-9; J gene: TRBJ2-7
CDR3 protein: CSVEVSGGAVSPYNEQFF; CDR3 DNA: TGCAGCGTTGAAGTTAGCGGGGGGGCCGTTTCGCCCTACAATGAGCAGTTCTTC; D gene: TRBD2; clone size: .; V gene: TRBV29-1; J gene: TRBJ2-1
CDR3 protein: CASSLTHLLGQGVNQPQHF; CDR3 DNA: TGTGCCAGCAGTTTAACCCATCTCCTAGGACAGGGAGTCAATCAGCCCCAGCATTTT; D gene: TRBD1; clone size: .; V gene: TRBV28; J gene: TRBJ1-5
CDR3 protein: CASSPSDRPRIQYF; CDR3 DNA: TGTGCCAGCAGCCCCTCCGACAGACCCCGCATTCAGTACTTC; D gene: .; clone size: .; V gene: TRBV14; J gene: TRBJ2-4
CDR3 protein: CASSSGQDSNQPQHF; CDR3 DNA: TGTGCCAGCTCAAGCGGACAGGATAGCAATCAGCCCCAGCATTTT; D gene: TRBD1; clone size: .; V gene: TRBV18; J gene: TRBJ1-5
CDR3 protein: CASSLKLTGRDGYTF; CDR3 DNA: TGCGCCAGCAGCCTTAAGTTAACAGGGCGTGACGGCTACACCTTC; D gene: .; clone size: .; V gene: TRBV5-1; J gene: TRBJ1-2
CDR3 protein: CASSLQGGFNSPLHF; CDR3 DNA: TGTGCCAGCAGTTTACAGGGGGGATTTAATTCACCCCTCCACTTT; D gene: TRBD1; clone size: .; V gene: TRBV27; J gene: TRBJ1-6